The T cell receptor beta chain described here comes from a study of cytomegalovirus exposure and HLA in healthy donors. The donors belonged to the roughly 110-subject validation cohort, separate from the roughly 700-subject first cohort. Study observations and caveats: TCR beta chains numbering some 150 were designated cytomegalovirus-associated.

This clone came up once. What it binds is not known. The assay was immunoSEQ multiplex PCR, and TCRdb's table has in-frame clones only and misses some. The table includes some 260,000 clones, about 92% detected once. The sequence was obtained from a woman in her 30s in good health and CMV-seronegative. Specimen: PBMCs.

In DNA form, the CDR3 reads TGTGCCAGCAGCTTGTCGAGGTACGAGCAGTACTTC. Amino acid sequence: CASSLSRYEQYF. The chain recombines TRBV5-6 with TRBJ2-7, with D unclear. CDR3 length: 12 amino acids. Trimming cost V 1 base and J 4 bases, with 6 bases left between them. Per germline, CDR1 SGHDT and CDR2 YYEEEE.